The rows below give T cell receptor beta chains drawn from one sample of a study of chemoradiotherapy in HPV16-positive cancers. TCRdb keeps only in-frame clones here, not all; method: immunoSEQ multiplex PCR. The sample includes about 1,100 clones, roughly 82% of them seen just once. The sample was tumor tissue, taken from a patient who underwent chemoradiotherapy. Source of these receptors: a human donor with HPV-associated anogenital cancer. Each CDR3 is given without its conserved first and last residue. The order of the fields is D gene, J gene, V gene, CDR3 protein. The D gene is left open where the match is weak.

. | TRBJ1-2 | TRBV5-1 | ASSLFLQNYGYT
. | TRBJ2-5 | TRBV9 | ASSEGGSEETQY
. | TRBJ1-3 | TRBV5-6 | ASRLRGGNTIY
TRBD2 | TRBJ2-1 | TRBV5-1 | ASSSLAGDVNEQF
. | TRBJ1-2 | TRBV10-3 | AISESGRDHGYT
. | TRBJ2-1 | TRBV5-1 | ASRVGQNDNEQF
. | TRBJ1-5 | TRBV6-1 | ASSPGRRKPQH
TRBD1 | TRBJ2-3 | TRBV5-6 | ASSSRQGSFRDTQY
. | TRBJ2-5 | TRBV18 | ASSLSGSQQETQY
. | TRBJ2-1 | TRBV9 | ASSVESTSNEQF
TRBD2 | TRBJ2-3 | TRBV29-1 | SVPRAGSTDTQY